This T cell receptor beta chain derives from a study of beta chain features in type 1 diabetes. From germline, CDR1 is LNHDA and CDR2 SQIVND (reference sequence). V lost 4 bases and J lost 2; bases outside the gene matches: 11. The CDR3 runs 16 residues. The study reverse transcribed the entire isolated RNA, so it sequenced expressed TCRB transcripts. This table comes from immunoSEQ multiplex PCR, and its TCRdb copy is limited to in-frame clones, with some not included. This table has about 900,000 clones, roughly a sixth appearing once. The V call is TRBV19, the J call TRBJ2-7; TRBD1 aligns across 7 bases. Source material: naive CD4+ T cells from blood. This receptor was obtained from a woman younger than 35 in good health. The CDR3 DNA reads TGTGCCAGTAGTACCGGCAGGGACAGTTTAACCTACGAGCAGTACTTC. Translation gives CASSTGRDSLTYEQYF.